Presented here are 26 T cell receptor beta chains from one specimen sequenced in a study of OX40 agonist ivuxolimab in advanced cancers. Using immunoSEQ multiplex PCR, the repertoire was profiled, and TCRdb retains in-frame clones only, with some absent. The sample consists of 23,000 or so clones, over 70% of them appearing once. Source: CD4+ or CD8+ T cells sorted from blood, taken in a trial of the OX40 agonist ivuxolimab. All receptors derive from an adult with an advanced solid tumor such as melanoma, head and neck, liver or kidney cancer.

This clone was observed a few times. The genes are TRBV11-1 and TRBJ2-5; D call uncertain. The V end was cut by 5 bases, the J end by 3 bases, with 10 bases between. The CDR3 spans 13 residues. Per germline, CDR1 SGHAT and CDR2 FQDESV (reference sequence). The CDR3 DNA sequence: TGTGCCAGCAGCCATTATACAGAAGAGACCCAGTACTTC. This encodes CASSHYTEETQYF.

In this sample, this clone turned up a few times. J is TRBJ2-1 and V is TRBV11-3; 8 bases map to TRBD2. This CDR3 is 12 amino acids long. With 5 bases clipped from V and 12 bases from J, the junction kept 6 bases outside the gene matches. Germline V lookup: CDR1 SGHNT, CDR2 YENEEA. The CDR3 here is CASSHPGGPQFF. DNA for the CDR3: TGTGCCAGCAGCCATCCGGGGGGGCCGCAGTTCTTC.

Only a few counts were recorded for this clone. V is TRBV19 and J is TRBJ2-3, with 7 bases that match TRBD1. The CDR3 loop spans 14 amino acids. Trimming cost V 10 bases and J 3 bases; bases outside gene matches: 10. Germline-derived CDR1 and CDR2 are LNHDA and SQIVND (reference sequence). The CDR3 protein is CATRGQLGTDTQYF. In DNA, the CDR3 is TGTGCCACGAGGGGACAGCTTGGGACAGATACGCAGTATTTT.

The chain uses TRBV5-4 and TRBJ2-7; the match to TRBD2 covers 16 bases. CDR1 and CDR2 (germline): SGHNT, YYREEE (reference sequence). Trimming cost V 0 bases and J 1 base; bases outside gene matches: 10. This CDR3 region has 20 residues. The chain's CDR3 is CASSLEVGTSGRGKSYEQYF. CDR3 coding DNA: TGTGCCAGCAGCTTGGAGGTCGGGACTAGCGGGAGGGGAAAATCCTACGAGCAGTACTTC.

The chain links TRBV18 to TRBJ2-7, with D maybe TRBD1 (5 bases). The CDR3 has 15 amino acids. The V gene's germline CDR1 is KGHSH and CDR2 LQKENI. The ends were cut back, 1 base at V and 0 bases at J, with 10 bases in the middle. CDR3 DNA sequence: TGTGCCAGCTCACCACAAGGGGATAGCTCCTACGAGCAGTACTTC. Translating it yields CASSPQGDSSYEQYF.

The V and J genes are TRBV28 and TRBJ1-1; D is uncertain. Germline V CDR1 and CDR2: MDHEN, SYDVKM. The CDR3 extends over 14 amino acids. Deletions cut 3 bases from V and 0 bases from J, with 8 bases between. The chain's CDR3 is CASSFLGLNTEAFF. The CDR3 nucleotides read TGTGCCAGCAGTTTCCTAGGGCTGAACACTGAAGCTTTCTTT. Variable domain in full (rest from reference TRBV28 and TRBJ1-1): DVKVTQSSRYLVKRTGEKVFLECVQDMDHENMFWYRQDPGLGLRLIYFSYDVKMKEKGDIPEGYSVSREKKERFSLILESASTNQTSMYLCASSFLGLNTEAFFGQGTRLTVV.

This clone was seen more than once but under ten times. The V call is TRBV28, the J call TRBJ1-2; TRBD1 is a possible D gene (6 bases). This CDR3 region has 13 residues. Germline-derived CDR1 and CDR2 are MDHEN and SYDVKM. Trimming took 6 bases from V and 4 from J, leaving 12 bases between them. CDR3 coding DNA: TGTGCCAGCAGGGACAGTCAATTCTATGGCTACACCTTC. Translated: CASRDSQFYGYTF.

This chain links TRBV10-3 with TRBJ2-2; 8 bases map to TRBD2. J was trimmed by 2 bases and V by 2 bases; bases with no gene match: 4. The CDR3 loop spans 16 amino acids. Germline V gene data show CDR1 as ENHRY and CDR2 as SYGVKD. The CDR3 nucleotides read TGTGCCATCAGTGAGAGACTAGCGTCTAACACCGGGGAGCTGTTTTTT. Its protein product is CAISERLASNTGELFF.

J is TRBJ1-3 and V is TRBV19; D possibly corresponds to TRBD1 (6 bases). Germline CDR1 LNHDA, CDR2 SQIVND (reference sequence). The CDR3 sequence is 14 residues long. V lost 8 bases to trimming and J lost 0 bases, with 11 bases between them. The CDR3 DNA follows: TGTGCCAGTGAGACAGGCACCTCTGGAAACACCATATATTTT. The encoded protein is CASETGTSGNTIYF.

This chain joins TRBV28 and TRBJ1-2; D unclear. Trimming stripped 4 bases from V and 8 bases from J, with 8 bases between. Germline V gene data show CDR1 as MDHEN and CDR2 as SYDVKM. CDR3 length equals 11 residues. The CDR3 protein is CASSWGWGYTF. The DNA for the CDR3 is TGTGCCAGCAGTTGGGGTTGGGGCTACACCTTC.

By share of the sample, this clone is medium-sized. CDR3 DNA sequence: TGTGCCAGCAGCGTAGTTCCGGGAGGGGGAGAGACCCAGTACTTC. Amino acid sequence: CASSVVPGGGETQYF. This chain links TRBV9 with TRBJ2-5, with TRBD2 matching over 8 bases. J was trimmed by 4 bases and V by 0 bases; bases with no gene match: 5. CDR1 and CDR2 from the germline V gene are SGDLS and YYNGEE. The CDR3 has 15 amino acids. Filled out from reference TRBV9 and TRBJ2-5, the complete variable domain reads DSGVTQTPKHLITATGQRVTLRCSPRSGDLSVYWYQQSLDQGLQFLIQYYNGEERAKGNILERFSAQQFPDLHSELNLSSLELGDSALYFCASSVVPGGGETQYFGPGTRLLVL.

V and J are TRBV5-6 and TRBJ2-7; perhaps TRBD2 as D (6 bases). CDR1 is SGHDT, CDR2 YYEEEE, per germline. The CDR3 totals 14 residues. Trimming cost V 0 bases and J 2 bases, with 9 bases left between them. CDR3 protein: CASSLGIAAYEQYF. In DNA, the CDR3 is TGTGCCAGCAGCTTGGGAATAGCGGCCTACGAGCAGTACTTC.

The rearrangement uses TRBV14 and TRBJ1-1, with 7 positions matching TRBD1. This CDR3 comprises 13 residues. Germline V lookup: CDR1 SGHDN, CDR2 FVKESK. V trimming: 6 bases; J trimming: 6 bases; junction bases outside the gene matches: 7. CDR3 in DNA: TGTGCCAGCAGTCGACCCCAGGGGGCTGAAGCTTTCTTT. Its translation is CASSRPQGAEAFF.

This chain links TRBV27 with TRBJ2-1; the match to TRBD1 covers 9 bases. Germline-derived CDR1 and CDR2 are MNHEY and SMNVEV (reference sequence). This CDR3 spans 14 amino acids. The J segment lost 6 bases and the V segment lost 9 bases, leaving 9 bases of the junction unmatched. This chain's CDR3 is CASSGTGRVNEQFF. The CDR3 bases are TGTGCCAGTTCCGGGACAGGGAGGGTCAATGAGCAGTTCTTC.

The chain employs TRBV5-8 and TRBJ1-1; 8 nucleotides align to TRBD1. CDR3 length: 15 amino acids. The germline V gene encodes CDR1 SGHTS and CDR2 YDEGEE. V shed 2 bases, J shed 2 bases, and the junction held 5 bases outside the gene matches. This CDR3 is CASSFDRGGNTEAFF. The DNA of the CDR3 is TGTGCCAGCAGCTTCGACAGGGGCGGTAACACTGAAGCTTTCTTT.

J is TRBJ2-1 and V is TRBV10-3; 11 nucleotides match TRBD2. The CDR3 contains 17 residues. The ends lost 4 bases at V and 8 bases at J; junction bases unmatched: 13. Germline lookup yields CDR1 ENHRY and CDR2 SYGVKD. The CDR3 loop is CAISANRGSGGAHEQFF. The CDR3 nucleotides read TGTGCCATCAGTGCGAATCGTGGTAGCGGGGGGGCCCATGAGCAGTTCTTC.

By frequency in the sample, this clone is large. The J gene is TRBJ1-5, the V gene TRBV19, with D uncertain. The germline V gene encodes CDR1 LNHDA and CDR2 SQIVND (reference sequence). V was pared by 5 bases and J by 7 bases, with 15 bases between. The CDR3 spans 14 residues. As DNA, the CDR3 is TGTGCCAGTAGTCCACCCGTAGTGATGCAGCCCCAGCATTTT. Protein sequence: CASSPPVVMQPQHF.

The V call is TRBV28, the J call TRBJ1-2, with D perhaps TRBD1 (5 bases). Germline-derived CDR1 and CDR2 are MDHEN and SYDVKM. V shed 8 bases and J shed 1 base, with 23 bases lying between them. The CDR3 is 17 amino acids. CDR3 DNA sequence: TGTGCCAGCTCTGGGGGGGACTCCGGCCTCCATAACTATGGCTACACCTTC. The encoded protein is CASSGGDSGLHNYGYTF.

V usage is TRBV5-8 and J usage is TRBJ1-2, with D uncertain. The ends were cut back, 2 bases at V and 7 bases at J, with 12 bases in the middle. The germline V gene encodes CDR1 SGHTS and CDR2 YDEGEE. The CDR3 totals 13 residues. CDR3: CASSFREKRGYTF. The DNA for the CDR3 is TGTGCCAGCAGCTTCCGTGAGAAACGTGGCTACACCTTC.

This chain joins TRBV2 and TRBJ1-1; D unclear. Between the trimmed V and J ends, which lost 8 bases and 5 bases, there was a span of 12 bases. CDR3 length equals 12 residues. Germline V gives CDR1 SNHLY, CDR2 FYNNEI. The CDR3 region is CASRREVTEAFF. The CDR3 DNA follows: TGTGCCAGCCGGAGGGAGGTAACTGAAGCTTTCTTT.

V and J are TRBV7-2 and TRBJ1-1, with TRBD1 matching 7 bases. Per germline, CDR1 SGHTA and CDR2 FQGNSA. This CDR3 is 14 amino acids long. The trim removed 5 bases at V and 2 bases at J, leaving 5 bases unmatched. Here the CDR3 reads CASSPQGKNTEAFF. The CDR3 nucleotides read TGTGCCAGCAGCCCACAGGGGAAAAACACTGAAGCTTTCTTT.

The chain links TRBV7-2 to TRBJ2-2; 7 bases align to TRBD1. The CDR3 spans 17 residues. With V trimmed by 0 bases and J by 7 bases, 11 bases remained unmatched. Germline V gene sequence: CDR1 SGHTA, CDR2 FQGNSA. CDR3 DNA sequence: TGTGCCAGCAGCTTAGCGTTCGACAGGGTACGAGGCGGGGAGCTGTTTTTT. Residues: CASSLAFDRVRGGELFF. The full variable domain, completed using reference TRBV7-2 and TRBJ2-2, is GAGVSQSPSNKVTEKGKDVELRCDPISGHTALYWYRQSLGQGLEFLIYFQGNSAPDKSGLPSDRFSAERTGGSVSTLTIQRTQQEDSAVYLCASSLAFDRVRGGELFFGEGSRLTVL.

The CDR3, as DNA: TGTGCCAGCAGCTTATTTGCGAAAGCGAACACCGGGGAGCTGTTTTTT. Its translation is CASSLFAKANTGELFF. The chain employs TRBV7-3 and TRBJ2-2; D not resolved. Trimming left V 2 bases short and J 0 bases short, with 10 bases between. The CDR3 is 16 residues long. Per the germline V gene, CDR1 is SGHTA and CDR2 is FQGTGA.

The chain carries TRBV28 and TRBJ2-5, with a weak D call TRBD2 (7 bases). V was trimmed by 7 bases and J by 5 bases, leaving 14 bases between them. Germline assignment: CDR1 MDHEN and CDR2 SYDVKM. The CDR3 is 13 amino acids. The CDR3 DNA reads as TGTGCCAGCACCTGGGGGGGCAGGGAGACCCAGTACTTC. Residues: CASTWGGRETQYF.

The J gene is TRBJ2-7, the V gene TRBV11-1; D tentatively fits TRBD1 or TRBD2 (5 bases each). The CDR3 covers 16 residues. Germline V gene lookup returns CDR1 SGHAT and CDR2 FQDESV (reference sequence). V lost 1 base to trimming and J lost 6 bases, with 19 bases between them. The CDR3, as DNA: TGTGCCAGCAGCTTAGGGGGTTCCGTGGCCGGGGCCGAGCAGTACTTC. As protein: CASSLGGSVAGAEQYF.

V and J are TRBV7-3 and TRBJ2-3; D gene uncertain. CDR1 is SGHTA, CDR2 FQGTGA, per germline. The CDR3 runs 14 residues. Between the trimmed V and J ends, which lost 4 bases and 2 bases, there was a span of 10 bases. CDR3 protein: CASSSSDHTDTQYF. For the CDR3, the DNA is TGTGCCAGCAGCTCCTCTGACCACACAGATACGCAGTATTTT. Supplemented by reference TRBV7-3 and TRBJ2-3, the full variable domain reads GAGVSQTPSNKVTEKGKYVELRCDPISGHTALYWYRQSLGQGPEFLIYFQGTGAADDSGLPNDRFFAVRPEGSVSTLKIQRTERGDSAVYLCASSSSDHTDTQYFGPGTRLTVL.